The rows below give T cell receptor beta chains drawn from one sample of a study of CD8+CD57+ T cells in acquired aplastic anemia. TCRdb called the reads again in MiXCR, with one record for every CDR3 protein. The sample records 200,000 to 250,000 distinct CDR3 sequences, roughly 35% being singletons. Sequenced: sorted CD4+, CD8+, or CD8+CD57+ T cells (not recorded which) from PBMCs. All receptors come from a human donor in good health, serving as a control. Each CDR3 is given with its conserved first and last residue. Fields, in order: CDR3 protein, CDR3 DNA, J gene, clone size, V gene, D gene. A D gene is named only where the DNA matches it firmly. The listing skips clone size in some rows; elsewhere it reads once, few, many or a size class.

CSAAGRGAGAQHF,TGCAGTGCAGCTGGACGGGGGGCCGGGGCCCAGCATTTT,TRBJ1-5,many,TRBV20-1,.
CATSSGDRALETQYF,TGTGCCACCAGCAGCGGAGACAGGGCTTTAGAGACCCAGTACTTC,TRBJ2-5,.,TRBV15,TRBD1
CAISERELGYNEQFF,TGTGCCATCAGTGAGCGGGAGCTGGGTTACAATGAGCAGTTCTTC,TRBJ2-1,many,TRBV10-3,.
CASRPKYMNTEAFF,TGTGCCAGCAGGCCTAAATACATGAACACTGAAGCTTTCTTT,TRBJ1-1,.,TRBV5-4,.
CASRIAPGSKARSVSTEAFF,TGTGCCAGTAGGATAGCTCCTGGATCCAAGGCCCGATCGGTGAGCACTGAAGCTTTCTTT,TRBJ1-1,.,TRBV19,.
CSVVGGLAGGSLYNEQFF,TGCAGCGTTGTTGGAGGTCTAGCGGGAGGGTCCCTCTACAATGAGCAGTTCTTC,TRBJ2-1,.,TRBV29-1,TRBD2
CATSRDLQGEAFF,TGTGCCACCAGCAGAGATCTCCAGGGTGAAGCTTTCTTT,TRBJ1-1,.,TRBV15,.
CASSSNLQGDGYTF,TGCGCCAGCAGCTCCAACCTTCAGGGGGATGGCTACACCTTC,TRBJ1-2,many,TRBV5-1,TRBD1
CASSLRGSYYGYTF,TGTGCCAGCAGTTTACGGGGCAGCTACTATGGCTACACCTTC,TRBJ1-2,many,TRBV12-3/TRBV12-4,.
CASSLADRGRGYTF,TGTGCCAGCAGTTTAGCCGACAGGGGGAGAGGCTACACCTTC,TRBJ1-2,.,TRBV12-3/TRBV12-4,TRBD1
CASSITRQSYGYTF,TGTGCCAGTAGTATAACCCGACAGAGTTATGGCTACACCTTC,TRBJ1-2,.,TRBV19,.
CASTRGGEQYF,TGTGCCAGCACCCGTGGGGGCGAGCAGTACTTC,TRBJ2-7,.,TRBV27,.
CASSLALQGKGPQHF,TGTGCCAGCAGCTTAGCGCTACAGGGGAAAGGACCCCAGCATTTT,TRBJ1-5,many,TRBV7-9,TRBD1
CSAGGQASVYEQYF,TGCAGTGCTGGGGGACAGGCGAGCGTCTACGAGCAGTACTTC,TRBJ2-7,many,TRBV20-1,TRBD1
CASSLIQGKGYNEQFF,TGCGCCAGCAGCTTGATCCAGGGGAAGGGTTACAATGAGCAGTTCTTC,TRBJ2-1,few,TRBV5-1,.
CASSVGSWGQEFYGYTF,TGTGCCAGCAGCGTAGGTAGTTGGGGACAGGAGTTTTATGGCTACACCTTC,TRBJ1-2,.,TRBV9,TRBD1
CSARGLAQYNEQFF,TGCAGTGCTAGAGGACTAGCCCAATACAATGAGCAGTTCTTC,TRBJ2-1,many,TRBV20-1,TRBD2
CSARWGAWGYTF,TGCAGTGCTAGATGGGGGGCCTGGGGCTACACCTTC,TRBJ1-2,many,TRBV20-1,.
CATSEGYTDSTEQYF,TGTGCCACCAGTGAAGGCTACACAGATTCGACCGAGCAGTACTTC,TRBJ2-7,.,TRBV24-1,.
CASSRSTTSGLSYEQYF,TGTGCCAGCAGTCGATCAACGACTAGCGGCCTATCCTACGAGCAGTACTTC,TRBJ2-7,.,TRBV10-2,TRBD2
CASSQTGLAGQETQYF,TGCGCCAGCAGCCAGACGGGTCTTGCAGGGCAAGAGACCCAGTACTTC,TRBJ2-5,.,TRBV4-3,.
CASSVGDRGPEKLFF,TGTGCCAGCAGCGTGGGGGACAGGGGCCCTGAAAAACTGTTTTTT,TRBJ1-4,few,TRBV9,TRBD1
CSAMDRPSGNTIYF,TGCAGTGCGATGGACAGGCCCTCTGGAAACACCATATATTTT,TRBJ1-3,.,TRBV20-1,TRBD1
CASSFLDRDAYGYTF,TGTGCCAGCAGCTTTTTGGACAGGGATGCCTATGGCTACACCTTC,TRBJ1-2,.,TRBV3-1,TRBD1
CASTAGRATDTQYF,TGTGCCAGCACCGCAGGGAGAGCCACAGATACGCAGTATTTT,TRBJ2-3,many,TRBV2,.
CASSFTFGTQYF,TGTGCCAGCAGCTTTACCTTCGGTACCCAGTACTTC,TRBJ2-5,.,TRBV7-6,.
CASSSGTANYGYTF,TGTGCCAGCAGTTCAGGGACAGCTAACTATGGCTACACCTTC,TRBJ1-2,many,TRBV2,TRBD1
CSASQDSNTGELFF,TGCAGTGCTAGCCAGGACAGTAACACCGGGGAGCTGTTTTTT,TRBJ2-2,.,TRBV20-1,.
CSARAGNSGTEAFF,TGCAGTGCTAGAGCAGGCAATTCGGGTACTGAAGCTTTCTTT,TRBJ1-1,many,TRBV20-1,.
CASSMLSGRSGNEQFF,TGTGCCAGCAGCATGTTGAGCGGGAGGAGCGGAAATGAGCAGTTCTTC,TRBJ2-1,many,TRBV14,TRBD2
CSADRGVTEAFF,TGCAGTGCAGACAGGGGGGTGACTGAAGCTTTCTTT,TRBJ1-1,many,TRBV20-1,TRBD1
CASSFTAGGTQYF,TGTGCCAGCAGCTTTACGGCCGGGGGGACCCAGTACTTC,TRBJ2-5,.,TRBV5-6,.
CSARDSRAGGDSPLHF,TGCAGTGCTAGAGATAGTCGGGCAGGGGGGGATTCACCCCTCCACTTT,TRBJ1-6,many,TRBV20-1,TRBD1
CASSLEIFYEQYF,TGTGCCAGCAGCTTGGAGATCTTCTACGAGCAGTACTTC,TRBJ2-7,few,TRBV5-5,.
CASSIGFGGETQYF,TGTGCCAGTAGTATAGGATTCGGGGGGGAGACCCAGTACTTC,TRBJ2-5,many,TRBV19,TRBD2
CASSFGRGNEQFF,TGTGCCAGCAGCTTCGGTCGGGGCAATGAGCAGTTCTTC,TRBJ2-1,.,TRBV7-6,.